The 27 T cell receptor beta chains in this list originate from one sample, sequenced in a study of CD8+ T cells in alopecia areata. The sample's treatment: oral pan-JAK inhibitor, 5-10 mg twice daily. Extracted RNA was reverse transcribed, and the resulting cDNA served as sequencing template. The data were produced by immunoSEQ multiplex PCR, yet TCRdb's version contains in-frame clones alone and is incomplete. Among 190,000 or so clones listed, roughly 60% were seen once. The sample here was CD4+ T cells sorted from blood, taken at week 24, from a patient treated with tofacitinib. The receptors shown here come from a human donor with alopecia areata.

V and J are TRBV7-6 and TRBJ2-3; D remains ambiguous. The CDR3 consists of 16 residues. The V and J ends lost 1 base and 4 bases respectively, with 15 bases between them. Germline CDR1 is SGHVS and CDR2 is FNYEAQ. CDR3 nucleotides: TGTGCCAGCAGCTTAGGGGCGAGGAGTGGGGCAGATACGCAGTATTTT. Protein: CASSLGARSGADTQYF.

CDR3 loop: CAWSVYSTNYGYTF. CDR3 DNA sequence: TGTGCCTGGAGTGTGTACAGCACTAACTATGGCTACACCTTC. The rearrangement uses TRBV30 and TRBJ1-2; D is unresolved. The CDR3 has 14 residues. CDR1 and CDR2 (germline): GTSNPN, SVGIG (reference sequence). Deletions cut 0 bases from V and 0 bases from J, with 8 bases between.

The chain has TRBV5-1 and TRBJ1-4; D is unresolved. Trimming pared 1 base from V and 7 bases from J, leaving 11 bases between. Germline V lookup: CDR1 SGHRS, CDR2 YFSETQ. The CDR3 consists of 14 residues. CDR3 sequence (DNA): TGCGCCAGCAGCTTGTTCGTCGCGGGTGAAAAACTGTTTTTT. Translating it yields CASSLFVAGEKLFF. The complete variable domain, with remaining parts taken from reference TRBV5-1 and TRBJ1-4, reads KAGVTQTPRYLIKTRGQQVTLSCSPISGHRSVSWYQQTPGQGLQFLFEYFSETQRNKGNFPGRFSGRQFSNSRSEMNVSTLELGDSALYLCASSLFVAGEKLFFGSGTQLSVL.

In this sample, this clone turned up a few times. The chain carries TRBV2 and TRBJ1-1, with 7 bases aligning to TRBD1. Germline V gene sequence: CDR1 SNHLY, CDR2 FYNNEI. CDR3 length equals 15 residues. Trimming took 0 bases from V and 0 from J; bases not matched to a gene: 1. The chain's CDR3 is CASSEAGTVNTEAFF. CDR3 in DNA: TGTGCCAGCAGTGAAGCAGGGACAGTGAACACTGAAGCTTTCTTT.

The chain couples TRBV15 to TRBJ2-5; no reliable D call. The CDR3 is made up of 13 amino acids. The germline V gene has CDR1 LNHNV and CDR2 YYDKDF (reference sequence). Trimming pared 3 bases from V and 5 bases from J, leaving 10 bases between. The CDR3 coding sequence is TGTGCCACCAGCAGTGGGGTACGGGAGACCCAGTACTTC. As protein: CATSSGVRETQYF.

The sample holds a few counts of this clone. The J gene is TRBJ2-1, the V gene TRBV4-3; no clear D. This CDR3 region has 14 residues. Looked up from germline, CDR1 is LGHNA and CDR2 is YSLEER. V was shortened by 1 base and J by 16 bases, with 20 bases between the two germline ends. The CDR3 loop reads CASSQVSDAQLLFF. CDR3 bases: TGCGCCAGCAGCCAAGTTTCGGACGCACAGTTGCTATTCTTC.

This chain joins TRBV29-1 and TRBJ2-5; 7 bases are a match to TRBD2. The CDR3 has 14 amino acids. Per the germline V gene, CDR1 is SQVTM and CDR2 is ANQGSEA. Losses at the gene ends were 5 bases for V and 4 bases for J; bases not matched to a gene: 10. Here the CDR3 reads CSVCGPTSSETQYF. CDR3 sequence (DNA): TGCAGCGTTTGTGGACCGACTAGCTCAGAGACCCAGTACTTC.

This clone was recorded a few times. CDR3 sequence (DNA): TGTGCCAGTAGTATGCTGTACGACAGGGATGGCTACACCTTC. It is translated as CASSMLYDRDGYTF. This chain connects TRBV19 to TRBJ1-2; the match to TRBD1 covers 7 bases. Per the germline V gene, CDR1 is LNHDA and CDR2 is SQIVND (reference sequence). The CDR3 runs 14 residues. The ends lost 3 bases at V and 6 bases at J; junction bases unmatched: 7.

The chain joins TRBV5-1 to TRBJ2-5, with D possibly called TRBD1 or TRBD2 (5 bases each). Germline CDR1 is SGHRS and CDR2 is YFSETQ. Trimming took 3 bases from V and 3 from J, leaving 12 bases between them. This CDR3 spans 14 amino acids. The CDR3 nucleotides read TGCGCCAGCAGCTGGGGACGGGGAGAAGAGACCCAGTACTTC. Translation gives CASSWGRGEETQYF.

CDR3 nucleotide sequence: TGTGCCAGTAGCCGGGACGGCCCTTATGGCTACACCTTC. As protein: CASSRDGPYGYTF. The chain recombines TRBV19 with TRBJ1-2; the D gene is possibly TRBD1 (5 bases). The CDR3 runs 13 residues. Germline V gene lookup returns CDR1 LNHDA and CDR2 SQIVND (reference sequence). Trimming took 6 bases from V and 5 from J, leaving 13 bases between them. The entire variable domain, with the rest obtained from reference TRBV19 and TRBJ1-2, is as follows: DGGITQSPKYLFRKEGQNVTLSCEQNLNHDAMYWYRQDPGQGLRLIYYSQIVNDFQKGDIAEGYSVSREKKESFPLTVTSAQKNPTAFYLCASSRDGPYGYTFGSGTRLTVV.

The chain combines TRBV7-2 with TRBJ2-7, with 10 bases that match TRBD1. From germline, CDR1 is SGHTA and CDR2 FQGNSA. This CDR3 region has 15 residues. After removal of 4 bases from V and 2 bases from J, the junction contained 5 bases not matched to a gene. CDR3 region: CASSYRTGGTYEQYF. The CDR3 coding sequence is TGTGCCAGCAGCTACCGGACAGGGGGGACCTACGAGCAGTACTTC.

The chain carries TRBV6-1 and TRBJ1-5, with unresolved D. Trimming took 3 bases from V and 5 from J, leaving 8 bases between them. Germline assignment: CDR1 MNHNS and CDR2 SASEGT. The length of the CDR3 is 13 residues. The CDR3 region has the DNA TGTGCCAGCAGTGAGTCCTGGGATCAGCCCCAGCATTTT. It codes for CASSESWDQPQHF.

This chain joins TRBV7-9 and TRBJ2-5; tentative D call: TRBD1 (6 bases). The CDR3 sequence is 15 residues long. Germline V CDR1 and CDR2: SEHNR, FQNEAQ (reference sequence). V lost 5 bases, J lost 2 bases, and 15 bases lay in between. The CDR3 nucleotides read TGTGCCAGCAGCCCCAGGGGTAACATACAAGAGACCCAGTACTTC. This encodes CASSPRGNIQETQYF.

This clone has only a few counts. CDR3 nucleotide sequence: TGCAGCGTTCCTCGACAAGCGGGAGGAGTTGGAGAGACCCAGTACTTC. This codes for CSVPRQAGGVGETQYF. This rearrangement joins TRBV29-1 to TRBJ2-5; 9 nucleotides match TRBD2. The V segment lost 5 bases and the J segment 4 bases; nucleotides outside the gene matches: 14. The CDR3 extends over 16 amino acids. CDR1 is SQVTM, CDR2 ANQGSEA, per germline. The full variable domain, rest sourced from reference TRBV29-1 and TRBJ2-5, is SAVISQKPSRDICQRGTSLTIQCQVDSQVTMMFWYRQQPGQSLTLIATANQGSEATYESGFVIDKFPISRPNLTFSTLTVSNMSPEDSSIYLCSVPRQAGGVGETQYFGPGTRLLVL.

The chain has TRBV4-3 and TRBJ2-2, with 8 positions matching TRBD1. The J segment lost 0 bases and the V segment lost 4 bases, leaving 10 bases of the junction unmatched. The CDR3 has 18 amino acids. CDR1 and CDR2 (germline): LGHNA, YSLEER. CDR3 in amino acids: CASSRQMTGEANTGELFF. DNA for the CDR3: TGCGCCAGCAGCCGTCAAATGACAGGGGAGGCGAACACCGGGGAGCTGTTTTTT.

This clone was seen many times. V and J are TRBV6-5 and TRBJ1-1, with unresolved D. V shed 7 bases and J shed 4 bases, with 10 bases lying between them. CDR1 and CDR2 from the germline V gene are MNHEY and SVGAGI. The CDR3 extends over 12 amino acids. Written as DNA, the CDR3 is TGTGCCAGCACCTCCTACGGCACTGAAGCTTTCTTT. This gives the protein CASTSYGTEAFF.

The CDR3 spells CASRTDRVETDTQYF. The DNA for the CDR3 is TGTGCCAGCAGGACCGACAGGGTGGAGACAGATACGCAGTATTTT. The chain has TRBV7-2 and TRBJ2-3, with 7 bases matching TRBD1. CDR1 is SGHTA, CDR2 FQGNSA, per germline. The CDR3 is 15 residues long. V was pared by 6 bases and J by 3 bases, with 9 bases of the junction left unmatched.

The genes are TRBV30 and TRBJ1-2, with a tentative D call TRBD1 (5 bases). Trimming pared 4 bases from V and 3 bases from J, leaving 6 bases between. The CDR3 loop spans 11 amino acids. The V gene's germline CDR1 is GTSNPN and CDR2 SVGIG (reference sequence). The CDR3 sequence is CAWTGYYGYTF. CDR3 in DNA: TGTGCCTGGACAGGGTACTATGGCTACACCTTC.

The rearrangement joins TRBV9 to TRBJ1-2; the D is unclear. The CDR3 sequence is 15 residues long. CDR1 and CDR2 (germline): SGDLS, YYNGEE. The ends were cut back, 0 bases at V and 0 bases at J, with 9 bases in the middle. The CDR3 DNA sequence: TGTGCCAGCAGCGTAGCCCCGAAAGCTAACTATGGCTACACCTTC. Protein: CASSVAPKANYGYTF.

The chain links TRBV5-1 to TRBJ2-1, with a tentative D call TRBD2 (5 bases). The V and J ends lost 0 bases and 8 bases respectively, with 15 bases between them. Germline V gene data show CDR1 as SGHRS and CDR2 as YFSETQ. The CDR3 runs 15 residues. The CDR3: CASSLGGVPRDEQFF. In DNA form, the CDR3 reads TGCGCCAGCAGCTTGGGTGGGGTGCCGAGGGATGAGCAGTTCTTC.

The chain couples TRBV5-6 to TRBJ1-1; D is uncertain. The V and J ends lost 0 bases and 3 bases respectively, with 3 bases between them. Germline-derived CDR1 and CDR2 are SGHDT and YYEEEE. The length of the CDR3 is 12 residues. CDR3 residues: CASSLVDTEAFF. The CDR3 region has the DNA TGTGCCAGCAGCTTGGTCGACACTGAAGCTTTCTTT.

The table lists this clone with a few counts. The J gene is TRBJ2-1, the V gene TRBV14; D not resolved. The CDR3 is 13 residues long. CDR1 SGHDN and CDR2 FVKESK come from the germline V gene. Trimming stripped 7 bases from V and 9 bases from J, with 16 bases between. In DNA, the CDR3 is TGTGCCAGCACGACATCAGCATCGTTTGAGCAGTTCTTC. Translating gives CASTTSASFEQFF. Together with reference TRBV14 and TRBJ2-1, the CDR3 gives the full variable domain: EAGVTQFPSHSVIEKGQTVTLRCDPISGHDNLYWYRRVMGKEIKFLLHFVKESKQDESGMPNNRFLAERTGGTYSTLKVQPAELEDSGVYFCASTTSASFEQFFGPGTRLTVL.

This clone was recorded a few times. The genes are TRBV7-2 and TRBJ2-7, with 8 bases lining up with TRBD2. CDR1 and CDR2 (germline): SGHTA, FQGNSA. Trimming cost V 2 bases and J 4 bases; bases outside gene matches: 10. The length of the CDR3 is 16 residues. In DNA, the CDR3 is TGTGCCAGCAGCTTACATGGGGCTAGCGGGCTTTACGAGCAGTACTTC. It codes for CASSLHGASGLYEQYF.

J is TRBJ1-1 and V is TRBV29-1; a possible D gene is TRBD1 (5 bases). V was cut by 8 bases and J by 0 bases, with 13 bases left in between. The CDR3 spans 13 residues. CDR1 is SQVTM, CDR2 ANQGSEA, per germline. As DNA, the CDR3 is TGCAGCCTCCGGACAAACATGAACACTGAAGCTTTCTTT. It encodes CSLRTNMNTEAFF. The full variable domain, its missing parts supplied by reference TRBV29-1 and TRBJ1-1, is SAVISQKPSRDICQRGTSLTIQCQVDSQVTMMFWYRQQPGQSLTLIATANQGSEATYESGFVIDKFPISRPNLTFSTLTVSNMSPEDSSIYLCSLRTNMNTEAFFGQGTRLTVV.

The chain joins TRBV15 to TRBJ2-3, with 11 bases matching TRBD2. The germline gives CDR1 LNHNV, CDR2 YYDKDF (reference sequence). The CDR3 is 16 residues long. V lost 3 bases, J lost 2 bases, and 4 bases stayed unmatched. CDR3 sequence: CATSRQTSGITDTQYF. CDR3 in DNA: TGTGCCACCAGCAGGCAGACTAGCGGGATCACAGATACGCAGTATTTT. Supplemented by reference TRBV15 and TRBJ2-3, the full variable domain reads DAMVIQNPRYQVTQFGKPVTLSCSQTLNHNVMYWYQQKSSQAPKLLFHYYDKDFNNEADTPDNFQSRRPNTSFCFLDIRSPGLGDTAMYLCATSRQTSGITDTQYFGPGTRLTVL.

This chain connects TRBV11-1 to TRBJ1-2, with TRBD1 as a possible D gene (6 bases). V was pared by 5 bases and J by 4 bases, with 11 bases between. The V gene's germline CDR1 is SGHAT and CDR2 FQDESV (reference sequence). The CDR3 is 13 amino acids. The CDR3 spells CASSQSGAYGYTF. The CDR3 DNA sequence: TGTGCCAGCAGCCAGTCGGGGGCCTATGGCTACACCTTC.

This clone was counted a single time. The chain uses TRBV30 and TRBJ2-6; D is uncertain. The CDR3 contains 13 residues. V lost 5 bases and J 0 bases, leaving 5 bases between the germline ends. Germline CDR1 GTSNPN, CDR2 SVGIG (reference sequence). The CDR3 bases are TGTGCCTGGTCGCTCTCTGGGGCCAACGTCCTGACTTTC. Protein: CAWSLSGANVLTF. The whole variable domain, filled in from reference TRBV30 and TRBJ2-6, reads SQTIHQWPATLVQPVGSPLSLECTVEGTSNPNLYWYRQAAGRGLQLLFYSVGIGQISSEVPQNLSASRPQDRQFILSSKKLLLSDSGFYLCAWSLSGANVLTFGAGSRLTVL.